This T cell receptor (beta chain) comes out of a study of T-cell memory formation after mild COVID-19. This clonotype was detected a few times. TCRdb independently ran MiXCR on the 5' RACE reads; one entry per CDR3 protein. This table has about 360,000 distinct CDR3 sequences, roughly an eighth appearing once. V was clipped by 4 bases and J by 8 bases, with 18 bases between them. The germline CDR1 and CDR2 sequences are SGHDT and YYEEEE. CDR3 length: 14 residues. The clonotype was recovered from a man aged 18 to 29 who had mild COVID-19 (a few samples of this study predate the infection). Cell type and time point are not known. The chain employs TRBV5-6 and TRBJ1-2; D gene unclear. The sample consisted of PBMCs or a T cell subset sorted from them (not recorded which). The CDR3 region is CASSISRWDRGYTF. CDR3 sequence (DNA): TGTGCCAGCAGCATTAGCCGGTGGGATCGCGGCTACACCTTC.